This paragraph reports one TCR beta chain. The sample holds other DNA sequences that translate to the same CDR3. These data belong to a study of T cells in localized non-small cell lung cancer. Repertoires were generated with immunoSEQ multiplex PCR, while TCRdb's copy carries only in-frame clones and drops some. The repertoire includes 15,000 to 20,000 clones, around 82% of them detected once, and about 35% sits in the top ten. This CDR3 contains 16 residues. Looked up from germline, CDR1 is SGDLS and CDR2 is YYNGEE. Trimming took 0 bases from V and 6 from J; bases not matched to a gene: 7. The clonotype comes from a male donor at least 60 years old with stage III lung adenocarcinoma. Specimen: peripheral blood, collected before any cancer treatment. The V and J genes are TRBV9 and TRBJ1-2; 11 positions agree with TRBD1. The CDR3, as DNA: TGTGCCAGCAGCGTAGGACCGAGGGACAGGGGGAATGGCTACACCTTC. Protein sequence: CASSVGPRDRGNGYTF.